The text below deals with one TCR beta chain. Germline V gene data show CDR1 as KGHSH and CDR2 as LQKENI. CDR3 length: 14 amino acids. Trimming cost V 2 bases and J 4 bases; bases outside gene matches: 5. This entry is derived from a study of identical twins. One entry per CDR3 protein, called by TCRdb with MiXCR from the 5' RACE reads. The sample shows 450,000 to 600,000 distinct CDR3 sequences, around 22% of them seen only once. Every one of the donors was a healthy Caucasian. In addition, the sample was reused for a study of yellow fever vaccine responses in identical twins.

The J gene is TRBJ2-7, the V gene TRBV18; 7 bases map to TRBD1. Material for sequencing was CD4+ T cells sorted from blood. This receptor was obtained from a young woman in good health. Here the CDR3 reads CASSPTNRGYEQYV. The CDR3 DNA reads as TGTGCCAGCTCACCAACTAACAGGGGATACGAGCAGTACGTC.